This TCR beta chain stems from a study of blood T cell repertoires in COVID-19. For the study at large: Acute and convalescent COVID-19 specimens originated in the United States, Italy and Spain. Sample material is recorded as cDNA or gDNA derived from T cells, B-cell-depleted T cells, or PBMCs.

Produced via immunoSEQ multiplex PCR; TCRdb's table is partial and in-frame only. The sample contains almost 70,000 clones, roughly three quarters of which appear only once. This receptor was taken from a man aged 55 to 70 with acute or convalescent COVID-19. Material: peripheral blood.

The CDR3 DNA reads as TGTGCCAGCAGCTTAGAAACCGGAGGAAACACTGAAGCTTTCTTT. As protein: CASSLETGGNTEAFF. The rearrangement joins TRBV7-9 to TRBJ1-1, with D unresolved. Trimming took 1 base from V and 2 from J, leaving 11 bases between them. The CDR3 extends over 15 amino acids. Looked up from germline, CDR1 is SEHNR and CDR2 is FQNEAQ (reference sequence).